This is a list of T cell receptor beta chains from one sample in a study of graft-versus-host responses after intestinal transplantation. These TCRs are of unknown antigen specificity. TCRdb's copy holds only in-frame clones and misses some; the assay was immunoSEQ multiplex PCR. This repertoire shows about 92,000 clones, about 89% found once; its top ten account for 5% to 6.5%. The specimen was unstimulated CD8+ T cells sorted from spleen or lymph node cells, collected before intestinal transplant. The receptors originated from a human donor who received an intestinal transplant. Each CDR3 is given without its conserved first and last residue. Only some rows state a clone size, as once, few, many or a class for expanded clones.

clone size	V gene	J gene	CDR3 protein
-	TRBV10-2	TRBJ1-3	ASSEFNPGNTIY
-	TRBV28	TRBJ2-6	ASSLIGANVLT
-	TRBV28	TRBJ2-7	ASSLLGGDEQY
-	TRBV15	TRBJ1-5	ATSRDRQGGQPQH
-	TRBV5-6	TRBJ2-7	ASGYSGYYEQY
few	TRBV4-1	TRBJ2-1	ASSQVGASFEQF
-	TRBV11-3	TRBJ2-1	ASSLGPPRGRVRSYNEQF
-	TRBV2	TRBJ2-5	ASSEARGRGGGETQY
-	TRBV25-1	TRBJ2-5	ASSLQWQETQY
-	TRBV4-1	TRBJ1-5	ASSLAQNPNQPQH
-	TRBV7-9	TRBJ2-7	ASSSASGLY
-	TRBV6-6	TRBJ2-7	ASSYSGTGPLYEQY
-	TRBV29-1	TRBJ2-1	SVAGLAGAYNEQF
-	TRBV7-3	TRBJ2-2	ASSLDTTGELF
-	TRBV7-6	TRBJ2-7	ASSLAENYEQY
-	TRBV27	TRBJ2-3	ASSRQELTDTQY
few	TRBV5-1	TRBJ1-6	ASSPRTAFPNSPLH